The sequence of this T cell receptor beta chain was determined in a study of T-cell reconstitution after alpha-beta-depleted transplantation in children. Comment on this clonotype: As yet, its antigen is unknown.

Unique molecular identifiers were used to barcode this TCRbeta library. Via MiXCR, TCRdb re-called the PCR reads, giving one row per CDR3 protein. The table lists around 670,000 distinct CDR3 sequences, around 13% of them singletons. J was trimmed by 3 bases and V by 10 bases; bases with no gene match: 12. The CDR3 is made up of 15 amino acids. Germline CDR1 reads SGHVS; CDR2 reads FNYEAQ. Findings and limits, study-wide: Expanded graft clones, several hundred of them, were reportedly the source of alpha-beta T cells about two months after transplant. When one year had passed after transplant, most T-cell counts and diversity came from newly produced T cells.

Specimen: PBMCs, collected before TCRalphabeta/CD19-depleted stem cell transplant. This sequence joins TRBV7-6 and TRBJ2-1, with 7 bases fitting TRBD1. The receptor's source is a girl between 2 and 10 years old with congenital amegakaryocytic thrombocytopenia, due to receive a stem cell transplant. The CDR3 DNA reads TGTGCCACGACCCGTAGGACAGGCCACTACAATGAGCAGTTCTTC. Its protein is CATTRRTGHYNEQFF.